A selection of T cell receptor beta chains follows, all from one sample in a study of naive and memory T cell subsets. TCRdb re-called the UMI-ligation and nested PCR reads with MiXCR, one entry per CDR3 protein. Among some 110,000 distinct CDR3 sequences listed, around 35% were seen once. The sample was central memory CD4+ T cells from blood. These receptors came from a human donor in good health. CDR3s include the opening cysteine and the closing phenylalanine or tryptophan. A D gene is named only where the DNA matches it firmly. Some rows mark clone size as missing; the rest say once, few, many or name a class of expanded clone.

D: TRBD2
V: TRBV4-3
J: TRBJ2-3
size: NA
CDR3: CASSQVRGGDTQYF
DNA: TGCGCCAGCAGCCAAGTACGGGGAGGGGATACGCAGTATTTT

D: NA
V: TRBV20-1
J: TRBJ2-2
size: few
CDR3: CSARDSLQGWNTGELFF
DNA: TGCAGTGCTAGAGATAGTTTGCAGGGCTGGAACACCGGGGAGCTGTTTTTT

D: TRBD1
V: TRBV5-5
J: TRBJ1-5
size: few
CDR3: CASSFETGTNQPQHF
DNA: TGTGCCAGCAGCTTTGAGACAGGGACGAATCAGCCCCAGCATTTT

D: NA
V: TRBV4-1
J: TRBJ1-3
size: once
CDR3: CASSQDWVSSGGNTIYF
DNA: TGCGCCAGCAGCCAAGACTGGGTCAGCTCGGGTGGAAACACCATATATTTT

D: TRBD2
V: TRBV20-1
J: TRBJ2-2
size: NA
CDR3: CSASDPTSGASNTGELFF
DNA: TGCAGTGCTAGTGATCCGACTAGCGGGGCGTCGAACACCGGGGAGCTGTTTTTT

D: NA
V: TRBV4-1
J: TRBJ2-7
size: NA
CDR3: CASSQARGLEGGQYF
DNA: TGCGCCAGCAGCCAAGCTCGAGGCCTCGAAGGAGGGCAGTACTTC

D: TRBD2
V: TRBV27
J: TRBJ2-7
size: NA
CDR3: CASSFAPTSGRPYEQYF
DNA: TGTGCCAGCAGTTTTGCTCCGACTAGCGGGAGGCCCTACGAGCAGTACTTC

D: TRBD1
V: TRBV30
J: TRBJ2-4
size: NA
CDR3: CAWSVLGAGGQRGTKNIQYF
DNA: TGTGCCTGGAGTGTATTAGGGGCAGGGGGCCAGAGGGGGACCAAAAACATTCAGTACTTC

D: TRBD2
V: TRBV15
J: TRBJ2-1
size: few
CDR3: CATGGQLAGPQEQFF
DNA: TGTGCCACCGGGGGGCAACTAGCGGGCCCTCAGGAGCAGTTCTTC

D: TRBD1
V: TRBV14
J: TRBJ1-6
size: NA
CDR3: CASSQEGRGYSPLHF
DNA: TGTGCCAGCAGCCAAGAGGGCAGGGGGTACTCACCCCTCCACTTT

D: NA
V: TRBV28
J: TRBJ2-5
size: few
CDR3: CASSLRKPGETQYF
DNA: TGTGCCAGCAGTTTAAGGAAACCTGGTGAGACCCAGTACTTC

D: NA
V: TRBV12-3/TRBV12-4
J: TRBJ2-1
size: NA
CDR3: CASAGLDEQFF
DNA: TGTGCCAGCGCGGGACTCGATGAGCAGTTCTTC

D: TRBD2
V: TRBV20-1
J: TRBJ2-7
size: NA
CDR3: CSAIEGGSGSYEQYF
DNA: TGCAGTGCTATAGAGGGGGGTAGCGGGAGCTACGAGCAGTACTTC

D: NA
V: TRBV18
J: TRBJ2-7
size: few
CDR3: CASSPTSSEQYF
DNA: TGTGCCAGCTCACCTACGAGTTCCGAGCAGTACTTC

D: NA
V: TRBV5-1
J: TRBJ1-5
size: few
CDR3: CASSLYMGQPQHF
DNA: TGCGCCAGCAGCTTGTATATGGGTCAGCCCCAGCATTTT

D: NA
V: TRBV7-3
J: TRBJ2-1
size: many
CDR3: CASSPGAGEQFF
DNA: TGTGCCAGCAGCCCCGGGGCGGGGGAGCAGTTCTTC

D: NA
V: TRBV11-3
J: TRBJ2-5
size: few
CDR3: CASSLPDSLETQYF
DNA: TGTGCCAGCAGCTTGCCGGACAGCCTCGAGACCCAGTACTTC

D: TRBD1
V: TRBV6-5
J: TRBJ1-2
size: NA
CDR3: CASSLTGGGGYTF
DNA: TGTGCCAGCAGTTTGACAGGGGGTGGTGGCTACACCTTC

D: TRBD2
V: TRBV10-3
J: TRBJ2-1
size: few
CDR3: CAIRTGTSGNEQFF
DNA: TGTGCCATCAGAACTGGGACTAGCGGCAATGAGCAGTTCTTC

D: NA
V: TRBV30
J: TRBJ2-3
size: NA
CDR3: CAWSVRGTDTQYF
DNA: TGTGCCTGGAGTGTACGGGGCACAGATACGCAGTATTTT

D: NA
V: TRBV12-3/TRBV12-4
J: TRBJ2-3
size: few
CDR3: CASSSGNTQYF
DNA: TGTGCCAGCAGTTCGGGGAATACGCAGTATTTT

D: TRBD2
V: TRBV9
J: TRBJ2-1
size: NA
CDR3: CASSLTSVSYNEQFF
DNA: TGTGCCAGCAGCTTGACTAGCGTGTCCTACAATGAGCAGTTCTTC

D: TRBD1
V: TRBV28
J: TRBJ2-5
size: NA
CDR3: CASSLAGGWGETQYF
DNA: TGTGCCAGCAGTTTAGCAGGGGGCTGGGGGGAGACCCAGTACTTC

D: TRBD2
V: TRBV7-8
J: TRBJ2-1
size: NA
CDR3: CASEASGSDEQFF
DNA: TGTGCCTCCGAGGCTAGCGGGAGTGATGAGCAGTTCTTC

D: TRBD2
V: TRBV19
J: TRBJ2-2
size: few
CDR3: CASTTLTSGSTGELFF
DNA: TGTGCCAGTACCACCCTGACTAGCGGGAGCACCGGGGAGCTGTTTTTT

D: TRBD1
V: TRBV25-1
J: TRBJ1-1
size: few
CDR3: CASSVTTGYAEAFF
DNA: TGTGCCAGCAGTGTAACGACAGGGTACGCTGAAGCTTTCTTT

D: NA
V: TRBV14
J: TRBJ2-3
size: NA
CDR3: CASSPSGQPYSTDTQYF
DNA: TGTGCCAGCAGTCCCTCAGGACAGCCCTATAGCACAGATACGCAGTATTTT

D: TRBD2
V: TRBV28
J: TRBJ2-5
size: NA
CDR3: CASSLGLGGPSAQYF
DNA: TGTGCCAGTTCCTTGGGACTAGGGGGACCCTCGGCCCAGTACTTC

D: NA
V: TRBV28
J: TRBJ1-5
size: few
CDR3: CASSLSGLRNQPQHF
DNA: TGTGCCAGCAGTCTCTCGGGACTGAGAAATCAGCCCCAGCATTTT

D: NA
V: TRBV29-1
J: TRBJ2-1
size: NA
CDR3: CSVFNNEQFF
DNA: TGCAGCGTTTTCAACAATGAGCAGTTCTTC

D: NA
V: TRBV24-1
J: TRBJ1-1
size: few
CDR3: CATSEKGRRGEAFF
DNA: TGTGCCACCAGTGAAAAGGGGCGACGGGGGGAAGCTTTCTTT

D: NA
V: TRBV7-2
J: TRBJ2-5
size: NA
CDR3: CASSLVLAGETQYF
DNA: TGTGCCAGCAGCTTAGTCCTAGCTGGGGAGACCCAGTACTTC

D: NA
V: TRBV12-3/TRBV12-4
J: TRBJ1-1
size: NA
CDR3: CASSLSSGTEAFF
DNA: TGTGCCAGCAGCTTGTCTTCCGGGACAGAAGCTTTCTTT

D: NA
V: TRBV15
J: TRBJ2-5
size: few
CDR3: CATSRERSYQETQYF
DNA: TGTGCCACCAGCAGAGAGCGAAGCTACCAAGAGACCCAGTACTTC

D: TRBD1
V: TRBV12-3/TRBV12-4
J: TRBJ2-7
size: NA
CDR3: CASSSHRGYEQYF
DNA: TGTGCCAGCAGTTCCCACAGGGGCTACGAGCAGTACTTC

D: NA
V: TRBV2
J: TRBJ2-7
size: few
CDR3: CASSDYEQYF
DNA: TGTGCCAGCAGTGACTACGAGCAGTACTTC

D: NA
V: TRBV28
J: TRBJ1-5
size: few
CDR3: CASSFGSGNNQPQHF
DNA: TGTGCCAGCAGTTTTGGATCGGGCAACAATCAGCCCCAGCATTTT

D: NA
V: TRBV6-5
J: TRBJ2-7
size: few
CDR3: CASSIPGGEQYF
DNA: TGTGCCAGCAGTATACCAGGCGGGGAGCAGTACTTC

D: NA
V: TRBV24-1
J: TRBJ2-6
size: NA
CDR3: CATGSGTTGANVLTF
DNA: TGTGCCACCGGATCAGGTACAACTGGGGCCAACGTCCTGACTTTC

D: NA
V: TRBV2
J: TRBJ1-4
size: once
CDR3: CASSRVATNEKLFF
DNA: TGTGCCAGCAGCCGGGTGGCAACTAATGAAAAACTGTTTTTT

D: TRBD2
V: TRBV6-5
J: TRBJ2-7
size: NA
CDR3: CASISSGSYEQYF
DNA: TGTGCCAGCATCAGCAGCGGGAGCTACGAGCAGTACTTC

D: NA
V: TRBV20-1
J: TRBJ2-2
size: few
CDR3: CSAPLGTGELFF
DNA: TGCAGTGCTCCCCTGGGAACCGGGGAGCTGTTTTTT

D: NA
V: TRBV28
J: TRBJ2-1
size: few
CDR3: CASSSLPRVEQFF
DNA: TGTGCCAGCAGTTCCCTCCCGAGGGTAGAGCAGTTCTTC

D: TRBD2
V: TRBV11-2
J: TRBJ2-5
size: few
CDR3: CASSLGITSGSYETQYF
DNA: TGTGCCAGCAGCTTAGGTATAACTAGCGGGAGCTACGAGACCCAGTACTTC

D: NA
V: TRBV7-2
J: TRBJ2-4
size: NA
CDR3: CASSLTPTALAKNIQYF
DNA: TGTGCCAGCAGCTTAACTCCGACTGCTCTAGCCAAAAACATTCAGTACTTC

D: NA
V: TRBV20-1
J: TRBJ2-5
size: few
CDR3: CSAGVWEGGLGETQYF
DNA: TGCAGTGCTGGGGTATGGGAGGGGGGTTTGGGAGAGACCCAGTACTTC

D: TRBD2
V: TRBV6-2/TRBV6-3
J: TRBJ2-1
size: many
CDR3: CASSYSGLAGIYNEQFF
DNA: TGTGCCAGCAGTTACTCCGGACTAGCGGGGATCTACAATGAGCAGTTCTTC

D: TRBD1
V: TRBV20-1
J: TRBJ1-2
size: NA
CDR3: CSAAPTGENYGYTF
DNA: TGCAGTGCAGCCCCGACAGGGGAGAATTATGGCTACACCTTC

D: NA
V: TRBV3-1
J: TRBJ1-6
size: few
CDR3: CASSQDGGSPLHF
DNA: TGTGCCAGCAGCCAAGATGGGGGTTCACCCCTCCACTTT

D: NA
V: TRBV20-1
J: TRBJ2-5
size: few
CDR3: CSARDLPPRQETQYF
DNA: TGCAGTGCTAGAGATCTCCCGCCTAGGCAAGAGACCCAGTACTTC

D: NA
V: TRBV6-2/TRBV6-3
J: TRBJ2-7
size: NA
CDR3: CASIRGTLSYEQYF
DNA: TGTGCCAGCATCCGGGGGACATTATCCTACGAGCAGTACTTC

D: NA
V: TRBV19
J: TRBJ1-1
size: NA
CDR3: CASSLRTANTEAFF
DNA: TGTGCCAGTAGTCTCCGGACCGCGAACACTGAAGCTTTCTTT